The rows below give T cell receptor beta chains drawn from one sample of a study of identical twins. Via MiXCR, TCRdb re-called the 5' RACE reads, giving one row per CDR3 protein. Altogether 500,000 to 650,000 distinct CDR3 sequences are present, 7.1% being singletons, with the ten largest covering 1.6%. This sample was shared with a second study, whose subject was yellow fever vaccine responses in identical twins.

The material sequenced was PBMCs. The receptor set was obtained from a woman aged 18-29 years in good health. The CDR3 runs from the conserved cysteine through the conserved F or W. D genes are given only for firm matches. Not all rows give a size; the values are once, few, many and, for expanded clones, a class.

12	TRBV20-1	TRBJ2-5	.	many	TGCAGTGCCACCGGGACACAAGAGACCCAGTACTTC	CSATGTQETQYF
16	TRBV29-1	TRBJ2-2	TRBD1	few	TGCAGCGGCTCTGGGACAGGGGGATCGGACACCGGGGAGCTGTTTTTT	CSGSGTGGSDTGELFF
14	TRBV12-3/TRBV12-4	TRBJ1-1	TRBD1	many	TGTGCCAGCAGTTTATCAGGGGGCTCCACTGAAGCTTTCTTT	CASSLSGGSTEAFF
13	TRBV7-9	TRBJ2-7	.	many	TGTGCCAGCAGCTCCCAAGCCTCCTACGAGCAGTACTTC	CASSSQASYEQYF
17	TRBV25-1	TRBJ1-1	TRBD1	.	TGTGCCAGCAGTGAAGGGTTAAGACAGGGTTGGGACACTGAAGCTTTCTTT	CASSEGLRQGWDTEAFF
17	TRBV12-3/TRBV12-4	TRBJ2-3	TRBD2	.	TGTGCCAGCAGCCCATCCTCGACTAGCGGGGCATCAGATACGCAGTATTTT	CASSPSSTSGASDTQYF
14	TRBV7-2	TRBJ1-2	.	many	TGTGCCAGCAGCTCCGCCGGGACATCTTATGGCTACACCTTC	CASSSAGTSYGYTF
14	TRBV6-1	TRBJ2-7	TRBD2	few	TGTGCCAGCGGAAGGACTAGCGGGAACTCTGAGCAGTACTTC	CASGRTSGNSEQYF
12	TRBV5-1	TRBJ2-5	.	many	TGCGCCAGCCATGACTGGGGGGAGACCCAGTACTTC	CASHDWGETQYF
13	TRBV6-4	TRBJ2-3	TRBD2	few	TGTGCCAGCAGTGCGACTAGCGGGGGAGGGCAGTATTTT	CASSATSGGGQYF
14	TRBV6-1	TRBJ1-1	.	.	TGTGCCAGCAGCGCAGGACATTTAAACACTGAAGCTTTCTTT	CASSAGHLNTEAFF
13	TRBV6-1	TRBJ1-2	.	.	TGTGCCACCTCAGTCACGGGGGGGAATGGCTACACCTTC	CATSVTGGNGYTF
15	TRBV10-3	TRBJ2-4	.	many	TGTGCCATCAGTGAGGGGGGCCTAGCCAAAAACATTCAGTACTTC	CAISEGGLAKNIQYF
15	TRBV29-1	TRBJ2-7	.	many	TGCAGCGTTGAAGATCAAACAGGGCCAAATTTCGAGCAGTACTTC	CSVEDQTGPNFEQYF
15	TRBV2	TRBJ2-2	TRBD2	few	TGTGCCAGCAGTGGGGCTAGCGGGAGATTCGGGGAGCTGTTTTTT	CASSGASGRFGELFF
14	TRBV25-1	TRBJ1-1	.	many	TGTGCCAGCAGTCCCTTCTGGGCGAGCACTGAAGCTTTCTTT	CASSPFWASTEAFF
13	TRBV10-1	TRBJ2-2	.	few	TGCGCCAGCAGTGGCAGGAACACCGGGGAGCTGTTTTTT	CASSGRNTGELFF
14	TRBV5-1	TRBJ1-2	.	many	TGCGCCAGCAGCTTGGCCGAGGGCAACTATGGCTACACCTTC	CASSLAEGNYGYTF
16	TRBV5-1	TRBJ1-3	.	many	TGCGCCAGCAGCTCCACGCCGCAGGCCTCTGGAAACACCATATATTTT	CASSSTPQASGNTIYF
15	TRBV6-5	TRBJ1-1	.	few	TGTGCCAGCAGTTACTCCCCAGGCTGGAGCACTGAAGCTTTCTTT	CASSYSPGWSTEAFF
17	TRBV5-1	TRBJ2-2	TRBD2	few	TGCGCCAGCAGCGCGGACCCCCGACTAGCGAGCACCGGGGAGCTGTTTTTT	CASSADPRLASTGELFF
16	TRBV7-6	TRBJ2-5	.	.	TGTGCCAGCAGCTCCCTCCCGGGACTGGCTTTTGAGACCCAGTACTTC	CASSSLPGLAFETQYF
15	TRBV12-3/TRBV12-4	TRBJ1-6	.	.	TGTGCCAGCAGACCCGCAAGCTCCTATAATTCACCCCTCCACTTT	CASRPASSYNSPLHF
16	TRBV2	TRBJ1-6	.	many	TGTGCCAGCAGTGAGGGGGAGGGATTCCATAATTCACCCCTCCACTTT	CASSEGEGFHNSPLHF
15	TRBV6-1	TRBJ1-6	TRBD1	.	TGTGCCAGCAGGGAATGGGACAGAAATAATTCACCCCTCCACTTT	CASREWDRNNSPLHF
15	TRBV12-3/TRBV12-4	TRBJ1-1	.	few	TGTGCCAGCACCAAAGGCGGGACACCGAACACTGAAGCTTTCTTT	CASTKGGTPNTEAFF
15	TRBV20-1	TRBJ2-3	TRBD2	many	TGCAGTGCTAGAGCTGCAACTAGCGGGAGTGTAACGCAGTATTTT	CSARAATSGSVTQYF
17	TRBV3-1	TRBJ1-6	.	.	TGTGCCAGCAGCCGAGTATCGGGGGGTACGGGTAATTCACCCCTCCACTTT	CASSRVSGGTGNSPLHF
15	TRBV7-8	TRBJ2-3	.	.	TGTGCCAGCAGCTTAGGAGGGACATACTCAGATACGCAGTATTTT	CASSLGGTYSDTQYF
12	TRBV3-1	TRBJ2-1	.	.	TGTGCCAGCAGCCAAGTCGGCCATGAGCAGTTCTTC	CASSQVGHEQFF
19	TRBV18	TRBJ2-1	TRBD2	few	TGTGCCAGCTCACCGGCTTTGACTAGCGGGAGGCCCCACAATGATGAGCAGTTCTTC	CASSPALTSGRPHNDEQFF
13	TRBV18	TRBJ2-5	.	many	TGTGCCAGCTCACTTCCCGGGGAAGAGACCCAGTACTTC	CASSLPGEETQYF
17	TRBV12-3/TRBV12-4	TRBJ2-2	.	few	TGTGCCAGCAGTTTAGAACTCGTGACTACGGGCACCGGGGAGCTGTTTTTT	CASSLELVTTGTGELFF
16	TRBV3-1	TRBJ2-5	TRBD2	.	TGTGCCAGCAGCCGCCCGGGACTAGCGGGCCAAGAGACCCAGTACTTC	CASSRPGLAGQETQYF
13	TRBV20-1	TRBJ2-1	TRBD1	few	TGCAGTGCCGGACAGGGGCCAAACAATGAGCAGTTCTTC	CSAGQGPNNEQFF
17	TRBV12-3/TRBV12-4	TRBJ1-1	.	many	TGTGCCAGCAGCCCTAGATGGGGGGCGCGGGAGAACACTGAAGCTTTCTTT	CASSPRWGARENTEAFF
15	TRBV6-5	TRBJ2-2	TRBD1	many	TGTGCCAGCAGTTACGGACAGGGGGCGACCGGGGAGCTGTTTTTT	CASSYGQGATGELFF
18	TRBV13	TRBJ2-5	TRBD2	.	TGTGCCAGCTGTTACGCCGGGACTAGCGGGGGGGAAAAAGAGACCCAGTACTTC	CASCYAGTSGGEKETQYF
16	TRBV9	TRBJ2-5	TRBD2	few	TGTGCCAGCAGCGTAGAGGCTTTAGCGGGGCTGGAGACCCAGTACTTC	CASSVEALAGLETQYF
17	TRBV12-3/TRBV12-4	TRBJ2-4	TRBD2	many	TGTGCCAGCAGTTTCGAGCGGGAGGCCGGGGCCAAAAACATTCAGTACTTC	CASSFEREAGAKNIQYF
12	TRBV12-3/TRBV12-4	TRBJ1-1	.	many	TGTGCCAGCAAAAAAATGAACACTGAAGCTTTCTTT	CASKKMNTEAFF